This entry lists 3 T cell receptor beta chains sequenced from one sample in a study of tumor and adjacent non-tumor tissue in lung cancer. The template was RNA from unsorted bulk tissue. More than 3 cm separated this lung sample from the edge of the tumor. TCRbeta libraries were built with three rounds of nested PCR, modified from ARM-PCR. TCRdb re-called the multiplex PCR reads through MiXCR, storing one row per CDR3 protein. The profile covers 110,000 or so distinct CDR3 sequences, with 62% appearing a single time and around a fifth taken by the ten largest. Material: distant non-tumor lung tissue. The receptors shown here come from a man in his sixties with non-small cell lung cancer.

The sample holds a few counts of this clonotype. The chain links TRBV28 to TRBJ1-1; D is undetermined. The CDR3 length is 12 residues. The V end was cut by 6 bases, the J end by 11 bases, with 16 bases between. Germline CDR1 reads MDHEN; CDR2 reads SYDVKM. In nucleotides, the CDR3 is TGTGCCAGCAGCGGGAATTACGTTGTGGCTTTCTTT. Its protein is CASSGNYVVAFF. Full variable domain (remainder filled in from reference TRBV28 and TRBJ1-1): DVKVTQSSRYLVKRTGEKVFLECVQDMDHENMFWYRQDPGLGLRLIYFSYDVKMKEKGDIPEGYSVSREKKERFSLILESASTNQTSMYLCASSGNYVVAFFGQGTRLTVV.

About this clonotype itself: A single base separates this from a much larger clone, so it may be a read error. The genes are TRBV20-1 and TRBJ2-7; D possibly corresponds to TRBD2 (5 bases). CDR3 size: 12 residues. V was trimmed by 3 bases and J by 6 bases, leaving 12 bases between them. Germline values: CDR1 DFQATT, CDR2 SNEGSKA (reference sequence). The CDR3 spells CSASVNAGEQYF. DNA for the CDR3: TGCAGTGCTAGTGTTAATGCGGGCGAGCAGTACTTC.

Remarks on this clonotype: A much larger clone lies one base from this, so it may be a read error. The rearrangement links TRBV5-6 to TRBJ2-1, with 9 bases lining up with TRBD2. J was trimmed by 3 bases and V by 2 bases; bases with no gene match: 3. Germline-derived CDR1 and CDR2 are SGHDT and YYEEEE. The CDR3 extends over 15 amino acids. Written as DNA, the CDR3 is TGTGCCAGCAGCTTTAATAGCGGGGGCTACAATGAGCAGTTCTTC. Amino acids: CASSFNSGGYNEQFF.